What follows is one T cell receptor beta chain and its context. Its antigen is not identified. Only in-frame clones appear in the TCRdb table, and some are missing; sequencing was by immunoSEQ multiplex PCR. The data show 25,000 to 35,000 clones, about 83% seen once. This sample was taken from a study of T cells in tuberculosis. Overall study findings and caveats: Selection depended on which cryopreserved specimens were available.

Time point defined: new active TB diagnosis, blood taken before or within 7 days of starting treatment. The clonotype originates from an adult with tuberculosis. The sample was PBMCs, taken at tuberculosis diagnosis.

Here the CDR3 DNA reads TGCGCCAGCAGCCAAGGACTAGCGGGAGTGACAGATACGCAGTATTTT. Translation gives CASSQGLAGVTDTQYF. J is TRBJ2-3 and V is TRBV4-1; 12 nucleotides line up with TRBD2. This CDR3 is built from 16 residues. V lost 1 base and J lost 3; bases outside the gene matches: 2. Germline V gene lookup returns CDR1 MGHRA and CDR2 YSYEKL.